This T cell receptor beta chain was retrieved from a study of OX40 agonist ivuxolimab in advanced cancers. Repertoires were generated with immunoSEQ multiplex PCR, while TCRdb's copy carries only in-frame clones and drops some. The table has about 52,000 clones, approximately 92% seen once. Blood draws occurred at baseline, cycle 4 day 1, and cycle 7 day 1. The CDR3 runs 11 residues. V lost 4 bases and J 8 bases, leaving 8 bases between the germline ends. Per the germline V gene, CDR1 is SGHAT and CDR2 is FQNNGV. The chain uses TRBV11-2 and TRBJ1-2, with D unclear. Source: CD4+ or CD8+ T cells sorted from blood, taken in a trial of the OX40 agonist ivuxolimab. The clonotype originates from an adult with an advanced solid tumor such as melanoma, head and neck, liver or kidney cancer. The CDR3 sequence: CASSSVRGYTF. CDR3 coding DNA: TGTGCCAGCAGCTCTGTTAGGGGCTACACCTTC.